The 9 T cell receptor beta chains below come from one sample, sequenced in a study of PD-1 blockade in classical Hodgkin lymphoma. Exposure to brentuximab vedotin varied, and each patient had relapsed following autologous stem cell transplantation. Assay: immunoSEQ multiplex PCR; the TCRdb copy retains only in-frame clones and omits some. The data show 75,000 to 100,000 clones, roughly 76% seen once. Source: peripheral blood mononuclear cells (PBMCs), taken before the second cycle of nivolumab. The source is a human donor with classical Hodgkin lymphoma.

V is TRBV2 and J is TRBJ1-1; the D is unclear. Germline lookup yields CDR1 SNHLY and CDR2 FYNNEI. The V end lost 8 bases, the J end lost 6 bases, and 7 bases lay between the germline ends. This CDR3 comprises 10 residues. The CDR3 region is CASSTAEAFF. For the CDR3, the DNA is TGTGCCAGCTCGACGGCTGAAGCTTTCTTT.

The chain recombines TRBV15 with TRBJ2-1; D remains unclear. From germline, CDR1 is LNHNV and CDR2 YYDKDF (reference sequence). V was shortened by 2 bases and J by 4 bases, with 6 bases between the two germline ends. The CDR3 runs to 13 residues. DNA of the CDR3: TGTGCCACCAGCAGAAACTTGTACAATGAGCAGTTCTTC. This translates into CATSRNLYNEQFF.

This chain uses TRBV27 with TRBJ2-3; the match to TRBD2 covers 12 bases. The CDR3 loop spans 18 amino acids. V trimming: 4 bases; J trimming: 4 bases; junction bases outside the gene matches: 12. Looked up from germline, CDR1 is MNHEY and CDR2 is SMNVEV (reference sequence). DNA for the CDR3: TGTGCCAGCAGTTCGACCCCCGGGACTAGCGGGCACCCAGATACGCAGTATTTT. Translating it yields CASSSTPGTSGHPDTQYF.

The chain links TRBV2 to TRBJ1-5; 8 bases match TRBD1. CDR1 and CDR2 (germline): SNHLY, FYNNEI. Trimming took 4 bases from V and 6 from J; bases not matched to a gene: 11. The CDR3 extends over 16 amino acids. This chain's CDR3 is CASSAQPGQVGQPQHF. CDR3 sequence (DNA): TGTGCCAGCAGTGCTCAACCGGGACAGGTCGGTCAGCCCCAGCATTTT.

This clone was recorded once. This chain uses TRBV18 with TRBJ1-3, with D unclear. The V and J ends lost 1 base and 0 bases respectively, with 10 bases between them. Germline V lookup: CDR1 KGHSH, CDR2 LQKENI. The CDR3 is 16 amino acids. CDR3 sequence reads: CASSPLYKGSGNTIYF. The DNA for the CDR3 is TGTGCCAGCTCACCACTATACAAGGGCTCTGGAAACACCATATATTTT.

This clone came up once. This chain links TRBV28 with TRBJ2-7; D may match TRBD1 or TRBD2 (5 bases each). V lost 3 bases to trimming and J lost 3 bases, with 12 bases between them. CDR3 length: 14 residues. The V gene's germline CDR1 is MDHEN and CDR2 SYDVKM. This CDR3 reads CASSLTGPNYEQYF. The CDR3 DNA is TGTGCCAGCAGTTTGACGGGACCAAACTACGAGCAGTACTTC.

The V gene is TRBV28, the J gene TRBJ1-1; D unclear. This CDR3 contains 13 residues. Trimming stripped 6 bases from V and 9 bases from J, with 17 bases between. Germline V gene lookup returns CDR1 MDHEN and CDR2 SYDVKM. CDR3 loop: CASRGGLAEKAFF. CDR3 sequence (DNA): TGTGCCAGCAGGGGAGGGCTCGCGGAAAAAGCTTTCTTT. The full variable domain, completed using reference TRBV28 and TRBJ1-1, is DVKVTQSSRYLVKRTGEKVFLECVQDMDHENMFWYRQDPGLGLRLIYFSYDVKMKEKGDIPEGYSVSREKKERFSLILESASTNQTSMYLCASRGGLAEKAFFGQGTRLTVV.

This clone was recorded only once. This chain links TRBV6-1 with TRBJ1-4; D unresolved. The CDR3 contains 15 residues. The V gene lost 1 base and the J gene lost 5 bases, with 11 bases spanning the gap. Germline V gene sequence: CDR1 MNHNS, CDR2 SASEGT. The CDR3 loop is CASSEGKQVNEKLFF. The CDR3 DNA follows: TGTGCCAGCAGTGAAGGGAAGCAGGTGAATGAAAAACTGTTTTTT.

This clone came up a few times. The V call is TRBV9, the J call TRBJ1-1; possibly TRBD1 for D (6 bases). The CDR3 is made up of 16 amino acids. Trimming left V 4 bases short and J 4 bases short, with 20 bases between. The V gene's germline CDR1 is SGDLS and CDR2 YYNGEE. The CDR3 protein is CASSLLGRRGSTEAFF. The CDR3 nucleotides are TGTGCCAGCAGCCTCCTCGGTAGAAGGGGGTCCACTGAAGCTTTCTTT.